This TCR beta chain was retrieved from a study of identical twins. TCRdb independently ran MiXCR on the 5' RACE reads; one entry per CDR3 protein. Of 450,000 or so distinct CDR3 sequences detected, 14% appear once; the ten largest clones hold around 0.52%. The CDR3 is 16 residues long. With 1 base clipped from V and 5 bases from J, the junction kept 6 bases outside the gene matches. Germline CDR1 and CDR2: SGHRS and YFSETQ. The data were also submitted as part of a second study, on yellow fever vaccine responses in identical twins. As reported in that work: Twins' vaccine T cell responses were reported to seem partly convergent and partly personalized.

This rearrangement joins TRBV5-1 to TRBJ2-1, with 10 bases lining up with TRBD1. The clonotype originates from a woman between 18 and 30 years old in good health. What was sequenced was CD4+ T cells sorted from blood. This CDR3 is CASSLSGQGGHNEQFF. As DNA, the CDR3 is TGCGCCAGCAGCTTGTCCGGACAGGGGGGGCACAATGAGCAGTTCTTC.